Listed below are T cell receptor beta chains from one sample, sequenced in a study of blood T cell repertoires in COVID-19. The method was immunoSEQ multiplex PCR; TCRdb's version includes in-frame clones alone and lacks a portion of them. The sample has tens of thousands of clones; around 83% are singletons. Sequences were obtained from peripheral blood. These receptors came from a man aged 45-65 years with COVID-19, enrolled during active disease. Each CDR3 is given with its conserved first and last residue. The D gene is left open where the match is weak. Some rows have no size entry. The others give once, few or many, or a class for an expanded clone.

v_gene	j_gene	abundance	d_gene	CDR3nt	CDR3aa
TRBV6-1	TRBJ1-1	-	-	TGTGCCAGCAGTGAGCACATGAACACTGAAGCTTTCTTT	CASSEHMNTEAFF
TRBV30	TRBJ2-5	-	-	TGTGCCTGGAGTCAGAGCGGCCAAGAGACCCAGTACTTC	CAWSQSGQETQYF
TRBV6-5	TRBJ2-5	once	TRBD1	TGTGCCAGTGCTCCACCGGGACAGGGCCCGGAGACCCAGTACTTC	CASAPPGQGPETQYF
TRBV30	TRBJ1-3	-	-	TGTGCCTGGGAACAGGGTAACTCTGGAAACACCATATATTTT	CAWEQGNSGNTIYF
TRBV28	TRBJ2-7	few	-	TGTGCCAGCGGGGGCCCGCGCGCCTACGAGCAGTACTTC	CASGGPRAYEQYF
TRBV25-1	TRBJ2-7	-	TRBD2	TGTGCCAGCGGAGCCCTAGCGGGACGTCGGGGCGAGCAGTACTTC	CASGALAGRRGEQYF
TRBV7-9	TRBJ1-2	-	-	TGTGCCAGCAGCCTCGACTATGGCTACACCTTC	CASSLDYGYTF
TRBV18	TRBJ2-1	-	-	TGTGCCAGCTCCCCCCGCCGCACGCGTTACAATGAGCAGTTCTTC	CASSPRRTRYNEQFF
TRBV6-5	TRBJ2-5	-	TRBD1	TGTGCCAGCAAAGAGACAGGGACCGAGACCCAGTACTTC	CASKETGTETQYF
TRBV2	TRBJ2-4	once	-	TGTGCCAGCAGTGAGGCAGGGTGGGAAAACATTCAGTACTTC	CASSEAGWENIQYF
TRBV7-2	TRBJ2-7	-	-	TGTGCCAGCAGTCCCTCCCAGGCGAAGCCCTACGAGCAGTACTTC	CASSPSQAKPYEQYF
TRBV6-4	TRBJ2-2	few	TRBD1	TGTGCCAGCAGTGATATCGACAGGGGGCACAGCGTTACCGGGGAGCTGTTTTTT	CASSDIDRGHSVTGELFF
TRBV9	TRBJ1-6	few	TRBD1	TGTGCCAGCAGCCGCTACCAAGGACAGGGCGGTTCACCCCTCCACTTT	CASSRYQGQGGSPLHF
TRBV18	TRBJ2-6	-	TRBD2	TGTGCCAGCTCACTTACCGGGACTAGCGGGGCCTCTGGGGCCAACGTCCTGACTTTC	CASSLTGTSGASGANVLTF
TRBV28	TRBJ2-6	-	-	TGTGCCAGCAGTTTAACCCCCCACAGGGCTGGGGCCAACGTCCTGACTTTC	CASSLTPHRAGANVLTF
TRBV7-9	TRBJ2-2	-	TRBD2	TGTGCCAGCAGCCCTACCCGGACTAGCCGCCACTACACCGGGGAGCTGTTTTTT	CASSPTRTSRHYTGELFF
TRBV12-3/TRBV12-4	TRBJ2-2	-	-	TGTGCCAGCAGTTCCCTTAGCCCAGGGGAGCTGTTTTTT	CASSSLSPGELFF
TRBV4-1	TRBJ1-5	few	TRBD1	TGCGCCAGCAGCCAAGATATACACGGGACAGGGTCTTTCTCCAATCAGCCCCAGCATTTT	CASSQDIHGTGSFSNQPQHF
TRBV3-1/TRBV3-2	TRBJ1-3	-	-	TGTGCCAGCAGCCAAGGACGGACAGGAAACACCATATATTTT	CASSQGRTGNTIYF
TRBV18	TRBJ2-5	-	TRBD1	TGTGCCAGCTCAGCTGCCGGGACAGAAGAGACCCAGTACTTC	CASSAAGTEETQYF
TRBV7-6	TRBJ1-3	-	-	TGTGCCAGCAGCTCGACCAGGGCAGGCATAAGCTCTGGAAACACCATATATTTT	CASSSTRAGISSGNTIYF
TRBV19	TRBJ1-5	-	TRBD1	TGTGCCAGTAGTACGACGGGACAGACTAATCAGCCCCAGCATTTT	CASSTTGQTNQPQHF
TRBV11-3	TRBJ2-5	-	TRBD2	TGTGCCAGCAGTATGGGACTAGCGGGAGAGGGTCAAGAGACCCAGTACTTC	CASSMGLAGEGQETQYF
TRBV7-6	TRBJ2-1	-	-	TGTGCCAGCAGCTTAGCGCAGTCGGGAATCTTCTACAATGAGCAGTTCTTC	CASSLAQSGIFYNEQFF
TRBV7-2	TRBJ1-3	once	-	TGTGCCAGCAGCTTATTGGGCAGTCCCTCTGGAAACACCATATATTTT	CASSLLGSPSGNTIYF
TRBV6-6	TRBJ1-2	-	-	TGTGCCAGCAGCCAACGGGTTTCAAATGGCTACACCTTC	CASSQRVSNGYTF
TRBV4-1	TRBJ1-1	-	TRBD1	TGCGCCAGCAGCCACAAGGGGGCTGAGAACACTGAAGCTTTCTTT	CASSHKGAENTEAFF
TRBV11-2	TRBJ1-4	once	-	TGTGCCAGCAGCCCGGGATCACCTAATGAAAAACTGTTTTTT	CASSPGSPNEKLFF
TRBV3-1/TRBV3-2	TRBJ2-7	-	TRBD2	TGTGCCAGCAGCCTCACTAGCGGGAGGGCCTACGAGCAGTACTTC	CASSLTSGRAYEQYF
TRBV6-6	TRBJ2-7	-	-	TGTGCCAGCAGAGGGGCGGTGGGCGAGTACTTC	CASRGAVGEYF
TRBV4-3	TRBJ2-2	-	-	TGCGCCAGCAGCCAAGAAGGCTTAGCCCCCACCGGGGAGCTGTTTTTT	CASSQEGLAPTGELFF
TRBV6-2/TRBV6-3	TRBJ2-7	-	TRBD1	TGTGCCAGCAGTTACTCTTCTACAGGGGGCGGCGAGCAGTACTTC	CASSYSSTGGGEQYF
TRBV3-1/TRBV3-2	TRBJ2-1	-	TRBD2	TGTGCCAGCAGCCAAGCGCCACAAACGAGCGGGAGGGCCTACAATGAGCAGTTCTTC	CASSQAPQTSGRAYNEQFF
TRBV9	TRBJ2-7	-	TRBD1	TGTGCCAGCAGCTCCGGGACAGGGCTCTACGAGCAGTACTTC	CASSSGTGLYEQYF
TRBV7-3	TRBJ2-1	-	-	TGTGCCAGCAGCTTGGCGGCTGGAGGCCACGAGCAGTTCTTC	CASSLAAGGHEQFF
TRBV5-4	TRBJ2-1	-	TRBD1	TGTGCCAGCAGTCCGGACAGGCAGAATGAGCAGTTCTTC	CASSPDRQNEQFF
TRBV18	TRBJ1-2	once	TRBD1	TGTGCCAGCTCACCGACAGGGGCACGTAGCTATGGCTACACCTTC	CASSPTGARSYGYTF
TRBV6-5	TRBJ2-7	once	-	TGTGCCAGCATCATACAGGGCGCTTTGAGGGAGCAGTACTTC	CASIIQGALREQYF
TRBV28	TRBJ1-6	few	-	TGTGCCAGCACCTTAAGCAGGGGCACAGCCAATTCACCCCTCCACTTT	CASTLSRGTANSPLHF
TRBV19	TRBJ2-4	-	TRBD2	TGTGCCAGCACTAGCGGGAGTTTAACCAAAAACATTCAGTACTTC	CASTSGSLTKNIQYF
TRBV30	TRBJ2-4	once	TRBD2	TGTGCCTGGAGTGACCGGACTAGCGGGAGGATAAACATTCAGTACTTC	CAWSDRTSGRINIQYF
TRBV11-2	TRBJ2-5	-	TRBD1	TGTGCCAGCAGCTTATTTCCGGGACAGCCCCAAGAGACCCAGTACTTC	CASSLFPGQPQETQYF
TRBV6-5	TRBJ1-3	once	-	TGTGCCAGCAGGAGCTCTGGAAACACCATATATTTT	CASRSSGNTIYF
TRBV4-2	TRBJ2-2	-	-	TGTGCCAGCAGCCAAGGGCCCGGGGAGCTGTTTTTT	CASSQGPGELFF
TRBV5-1	TRBJ1-2	-	-	TGCGCCAGCAGCTTTGGGGTGGCCCAGGGCTTTGGCTACACCTTC	CASSFGVAQGFGYTF
TRBV5-1	TRBJ1-2	-	TRBD1	TGCGCCAGCAGCCGATTGACAGGGGGAAATGGCTACACCTTC	CASSRLTGGNGYTF
TRBV5-4	TRBJ2-2	-	-	TGTGCCCAAGAAGAGGACACCGGGGAGCTGTTTTTT	CAQEEDTGELFF
TRBV18	TRBJ1-2	-	TRBD1	TGTGCCAGCTCACCAAATGACAGGGCCGGTGGCTACACCTTC	CASSPNDRAGGYTF
TRBV29-1	TRBJ1-2	-	-	TGCAGCGTTGTCGAAGGGGACTATGGCTACACCTTC	CSVVEGDYGYTF
TRBV5-4	TRBJ1-2	-	TRBD1	TGTGCCAGCAGCCCAGGACAGGGGAGGGGGACGTTTGGCTACACCTTC	CASSPGQGRGTFGYTF
TRBV6-6	TRBJ1-1	-	-	TGTGCCACGTACAGGGAATTGGACACTGAAGCTTTCTTT	CATYRELDTEAFF
TRBV6-6	TRBJ2-7	-	-	TGTGCCAGCAAGACAGGCCCCTACGAGCAGTACTTC	CASKTGPYEQYF
TRBV7-6	TRBJ1-1	once	-	TGTGCCAGCAGCTCCCTCCAGGGGCTCTCTGAAGCTTTCTTT	CASSSLQGLSEAFF
TRBV6-5	TRBJ1-1	once	TRBD1	TGTGCCAGCAAGAGACAGGGCCCCTTGAACACTGAAGCTTTCTTT	CASKRQGPLNTEAFF
TRBV6-5	TRBJ2-3	-	TRBD2	TGTGCCAGCACCCCGGGTAGCGGGATGGATACGCAGTATTTT	CASTPGSGMDTQYF